Presented here are 19 T cell receptor beta chains from one specimen sequenced in a study of CD8 T cells in ankylosing spondylitis. TCRdb fed the 5' RACE reads into MiXCR, producing one record per CDR3 protein. The table includes about 400,000 distinct CDR3 sequences, about 20% detected once. Sequencing input: blood, either unsorted or a sorted T cell fraction (not recorded which). The receptors derive from a male donor with ankylosing spondylitis or in good health (not recorded which).

V and J are TRBV7-9 and TRBJ2-1, with 9 bases lining up with TRBD2. V shed 1 base and J 5 bases; nucleotides not matched to a gene: 9. Germline lookup yields CDR1 SEHNR and CDR2 FQNEAQ (reference sequence). This CDR3 is 17 amino acids long. Here the CDR3 DNA reads TGTGCCAGCAGCTTAGGTAGCGGGGGAAGATTGGACAATGAGCAGTTCTTC. Its translation is CASSLGSGGRLDNEQFF.

The V and J genes are TRBV7-6 and TRBJ2-2; D is ambiguous. Trimming took 0 bases from V and 6 from J, leaving 8 bases between them. The CDR3 is 14 residues long. CDR1 is SGHVS and CDR2 is FNYEAQ in the germline V gene. CDR3 nucleotides: TGTGCCAGCAGCTTAGCGTATTTCCCCGGGGAGCTGTTTTTT. Protein sequence: CASSLAYFPGELFF.

V gene TRBV6-1 combines with J gene TRBJ2-1, with TRBD2 as a possible D gene (5 bases). Germline V gives CDR1 MNHNS, CDR2 SASEGT. This CDR3 is built from 15 residues. Trimming removed 1 base from V and 9 bases from J, with 16 bases in between. CDR3 residues: CASSEGAASSVEQFF. The CDR3 DNA reads TGTGCCAGCAGTGAAGGGGCGGCTAGCTCGGTTGAGCAGTTCTTC.

The gene calls are TRBV20-1 and TRBJ2-3, with D maybe TRBD2 (6 bases). This CDR3 has 16 amino acids. CDR1 DFQATT and CDR2 SNEGSKA come from the germline V gene (reference sequence). Trimming cost V 0 bases and J 0 bases, with 13 bases left between them. CDR3 coding DNA: TGCAGTGCTAGAGATCTAAGGGACTCAAGCACAGATACGCAGTATTTT. Its translation: CSARDLRDSSTDTQYF.

This rearrangement joins TRBV11-2 to TRBJ2-7; 8 positions match TRBD1. V was clipped by 8 bases and J by 4 bases; unmatched bases: 4. CDR3 length: 12 amino acids. Germline values: CDR1 SGHAT, CDR2 FQNNGV. The CDR3 spells CASGQGIYEQYF. CDR3 bases: TGTGCCAGCGGACAGGGTATTTACGAGCAGTACTTC.

The rearrangement uses TRBV20-1 and TRBJ1-6, with D possibly being TRBD1 (5 bases). This CDR3 has 14 amino acids. V shed 4 bases and J shed 9 bases, with 16 bases lying between them. Germline V gene data show CDR1 as DFQATT and CDR2 as SNEGSKA (reference sequence). This CDR3 is CSATAEGEASPLHF. In DNA, the CDR3 is TGCAGTGCTACCGCGGAAGGGGAGGCTTCACCCCTCCACTTT.

The chain carries TRBV7-3 and TRBJ2-7; 7 nucleotides match TRBD1. Germline CDR1 SGHTA, CDR2 FQGTGA. The trim removed 2 bases at V and 2 bases at J, leaving 6 bases unmatched. This CDR3 is 15 amino acids long. In nucleotides, the CDR3 is TGTGCCAGCAGCTTATATGCAGGGGGAACCTACGAGCAGTACTTC. This codes for CASSLYAGGTYEQYF.

The chain is built from TRBV9 and TRBJ2-3; a weak D match, TRBD2 (6 bases). CDR1 and CDR2 from the germline V gene are SGDLS and YYNGEE. The CDR3 length is 14 residues. V gave up 2 bases and J gave up 2 bases, with 9 bases separating them. DNA of the CDR3: TGTGCCAGCAGCGTTCAGCGGGCCACAGATACGCAGTATTTT. This translates into CASSVQRATDTQYF.

The rearrangement links TRBV20-1 to TRBJ2-7; possibly TRBD2 for D (5 bases). V lost 3 bases to trimming and J lost 3 bases, with 12 bases between them. Germline V CDR1 and CDR2: DFQATT, SNEGSKA (reference sequence). The CDR3 is 13 amino acids. The CDR3 sequence: CSASRSGYYEQYF. The CDR3 DNA reads TGCAGTGCTAGTCGGAGCGGTTACTACGAGCAGTACTTC.

This chain links TRBV2 with TRBJ2-1; D is ambiguous. Per the germline V gene, CDR1 is SNHLY and CDR2 is FYNNEI. This CDR3 comprises 16 residues. Deletions cut 8 bases from V and 0 bases from J, with 17 bases between. CDR3 sequence reads: CASYLVGAPSYNEQFF. The CDR3 nucleotides are TGTGCCAGCTATTTAGTCGGCGCCCCCTCCTACAATGAGCAGTTCTTC. The whole variable domain, filled in from reference TRBV2 and TRBJ2-1, reads EPEVTQTPSHQVTQMGQEVILRCVPISNHLYFYWYRQILGQKVEFLVSFYNNEISEKSEIFDDQFSVERPDGSNFTLKIRSTKLEDSAMYFCASYLVGAPSYNEQFFGPGTRLTVL.

This clonotype has a handful of counts. The chain combines TRBV6-2 or TRBV6-3 with TRBJ2-7, with D unresolved. Trimming stripped 6 bases from V and 1 base from J, with 10 bases between. The CDR3 consists of 13 residues. Germline-derived CDR1 and CDR2 are MNHEY and SVGEGT. The CDR3 sequence is CASRERSSYEQYF. The DNA of the CDR3 is TGTGCCAGCAGGGAACGTTCTTCCTACGAGCAGTACTTC.

This sequence joins TRBV27 and TRBJ2-4, with D maybe TRBD2 (7 bases). Germline V gene data show CDR1 as MNHEY and CDR2 as SMNVEV (reference sequence). The length of the CDR3 is 17 residues. The ends were cut back, 6 bases at V and 0 bases at J, with 18 bases in the middle. The CDR3 bases are TGTGCCAGCAGCGGGGGGACACGCCAACTAGCCAAAAACATTCAGTACTTC. Translation gives CASSGGTRQLAKNIQYF.

This clonotype was detected only a few times. This sequence joins TRBV29-1 and TRBJ1-1; 7 nucleotides align to TRBD1. Germline V CDR1 and CDR2: SQVTM, ANQGSEA. The CDR3 is 11 residues long. J gave up 10 bases and V 7 bases, and 9 bases lay outside the gene matches. The CDR3 DNA reads as TGCAGCGCGACAGGGACGGAGGGAGCTTTCTTT. It yields the protein CSATGTEGAFF.

The genes are TRBV28 and TRBJ2-1; D unclear. In germline, CDR1 is MDHEN, CDR2 SYDVKM. V lost 1 base and J lost 5, with 6 bases in between. The CDR3 spans 13 residues. This chain's CDR3 is CASSLYSNNEQFF. CDR3 nucleotides: TGTGCCAGCAGTTTATACAGCAACAATGAGCAGTTCTTC.

This clonotype was picked up a small number of times. The chain links TRBV29-1 to TRBJ2-4; 9 positions agree with TRBD2. V was clipped by 1 base and J by 4 bases; unmatched bases: 8. The CDR3 runs to 16 residues. CDR1 is SQVTM and CDR2 is ANQGSEA in the germline V gene. DNA for the CDR3: TGCAGCGTTGAAGGGACGCGGGGGGGCACTAAAAACATTCAGTACTTC. This codes for CSVEGTRGGTKNIQYF.

About this clonotype: This sequence may be a read error, since a much larger clone differs from it by one base. The CDR3 reads CACSPTAYTDTQYF. CDR3 bases: TGTGCCTGCAGTCCGACAGCCTACACAGATACGCAGTATTTT. The rearrangement uses TRBV27 and TRBJ2-3, with D perhaps matching TRBD1 (5 bases). The CDR3 is 14 residues long. Germline V lookup: CDR1 MNHEY, CDR2 SMNVEV (reference sequence).

V usage is TRBV20-1 and J usage is TRBJ2-1; the D is unclear. This CDR3 is 13 amino acids long. V was trimmed by 0 bases and J by 3 bases, leaving 6 bases between them. The germline gives CDR1 DFQATT, CDR2 SNEGSKA (reference sequence). The CDR3 bases are TGCAGTGCTAGAGATTGGGGCTACAATGAGCAGTTCTTC. Translation gives CSARDWGYNEQFF.

The table lists this clonotype with many counts. This sequence joins TRBV27 and TRBJ2-3; 7 bases align to TRBD2. Germline trimming cut 3 bases from V and 1 base from J; bases unmatched to any gene: 4. Germline assignment: CDR1 MNHEY and CDR2 SMNVEV (reference sequence). There are 15 residues in the CDR3. The chain's CDR3 is CASSFGTSGTDTQYF. The CDR3 nucleotides are TGTGCCAGCAGTTTTGGAACTAGCGGCACAGATACGCAGTATTTT.

In its sample, this clonotype was seen a few times. One end of the junction fails to match germline, which may point to a read error. The V and J genes are TRBV7-6 and TRBJ2-3; D might be TRBD1 (6 bases). The germline V gene encodes CDR1 SGHVS and CDR2 FNYEAQ. The CDR3 covers 16 residues. The CDR3 DNA reads as TGTGCCAGCAGCTTAGAAAGCAGGGGTCGCACAGATACGCAGTACTTT. Amino acid sequence: CASSLESRGRTDTQYF.